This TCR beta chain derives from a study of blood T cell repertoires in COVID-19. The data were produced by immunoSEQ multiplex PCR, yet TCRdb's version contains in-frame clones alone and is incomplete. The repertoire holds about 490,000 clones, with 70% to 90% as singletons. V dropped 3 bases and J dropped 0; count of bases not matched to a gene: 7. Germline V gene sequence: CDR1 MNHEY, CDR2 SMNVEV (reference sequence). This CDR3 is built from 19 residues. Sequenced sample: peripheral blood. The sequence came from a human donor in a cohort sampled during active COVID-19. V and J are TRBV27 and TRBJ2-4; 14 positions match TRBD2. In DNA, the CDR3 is TGTGCCAGCAGTTTGGGGACTAGCGGGAGAGCAGCAGCCAAAAACATTCAGTACTTC. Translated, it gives CASSLGTSGRAAAKNIQYF.